This TCR beta chain was captured in a study of blood T cell repertoires in COVID-19. This table comes from immunoSEQ multiplex PCR, and its TCRdb copy is limited to in-frame clones, with some not included. The sample has about 210,000 clones, over 75% seen once. V was clipped by 5 bases and J by 1 base; unmatched bases: 3. CDR3 size: 14 residues. From germline, CDR1 is SEHNR and CDR2 FQNEAQ (reference sequence). This TCR came from a man aged 30 to 39 with acute COVID-19. The V gene is TRBV7-9, the J gene TRBJ1-2; TRBD1 agrees at 8 bases. Specimen: PBMCs or T cells enriched from blood (not recorded which). The CDR3 is CASSDRGSNYGYTF. As DNA, the CDR3 is TGTGCCAGCAGCGACAGGGGAAGTAACTATGGCTACACCTTC.